The source of this T cell receptor (beta chain) is a study of cytomegalovirus exposure and HLA in healthy donors. Study results and limitations: An analysis was carried out later, and it reportedly showed fewer N-insertions in an Asian-associated ancestry cluster than the approximately 670-donor mean.

This PCR relied on a set of 60 Vbeta primers and 13 Jbeta primers. Libraries were prepared by immunoSEQ multiplex PCR; TCRdb keeps only in-frame clonotypes and omits some of them. This table has 200,000 to 250,000 clones, 75% to 80% appearing once. CDR3 length equals 15 residues. Germline CDR1 and CDR2: SGHDT and YYEEEE. Trimming removed 3 bases from V and 1 base from J; junction bases left unmatched: 5. In its sample, this clone was seen once. What it binds is unknown. The rearrangement links TRBV5-6 to TRBJ2-7, with 9 bases aligning to TRBD1. The sequence came from a man between 18 and 29 years old in good health and CMV-seronegative. Sequenced input: PBMCs. CDR3 DNA: TGTGCCAGCAGCTCCGGGACAGGGCGTTCCTACGAGCAGTACTTC. Protein product: CASSSGTGRSYEQYF.